These 21 T cell receptor beta chains originate from one sample sequenced in a study of radiotherapy plus CTLA-4 blockade in lung cancer. TCRdb keeps only in-frame clones here, not all; method: immunoSEQ multiplex PCR. The sample holds about 94,000 clones, approximately 78% seen once. Sequencing was performed on peripheral blood, taken from a patient treated with radiotherapy plus ipilimumab. The source of these receptors is a human donor with non-small cell lung cancer that progressed on radiotherapy plus ipilimumab.

This chain links TRBV5-4 with TRBJ1-1; 7 positions match TRBD1. The V gene end was trimmed by 1 base and the J gene end by 2 bases; junction bases not matched to a gene: 5. CDR1 is SGHNT and CDR2 is YYREEE in the germline V gene (reference sequence). The CDR3 is made up of 15 amino acids. The CDR3 coding sequence is TGTGCCAGCAGCTTGTTAGGGGGCGCTAACACTGAAGCTTTCTTT. This gives the protein CASSLLGGANTEAFF.

This clone was found once. In DNA form, the CDR3 reads TGCAGCGTTTCCATGGACAGGGGGTATCGCGGCACTGAAGCTTTCTTT. Translation: CSVSMDRGYRGTEAFF. J is TRBJ1-1 and V is TRBV29-1, with 10 bases fitting TRBD1. After removal of 5 bases from V and 4 bases from J, the junction contained 13 bases not matched to a gene. This CDR3 has 16 amino acids. Germline CDR1 SQVTM, CDR2 ANQGSEA.

Concerning this clone: The junction and the germline gene differ at one end; a read error may be behind it. V gene TRBV7-7 combines with J gene TRBJ2-2; 13 nucleotides line up with TRBD2. Germline loops: CDR1 SSHAT, CDR2 FNYEAQ (reference sequence). The CDR3 length is 15 residues. In nucleotides, the CDR3 is TGTGCTAGCAGCTTAACTAGCGGGAGGGACGGGGAGCTGTTTTTT. It specifies CASSLTSGRDGELFF. The whole variable domain, filled in from reference TRBV7-7 and TRBJ2-2, reads GAGVSQSPRYKVTKRGQDVTLRCDPISSHATLYWYQQALGQGPEFLTYFNYEAQPDKSGLPSDRFSAERPEGSISTLTIQRTEQRDSAMYRCASSLTSGRDGELFFGEGSRLTVL.

For the CDR3, the DNA is TGTGCCTGGACCCAGGGGCAGAGGAACACTGAAGCTTTCTTT. The encoded protein is CAWTQGQRNTEAFF. The chain links TRBV30 to TRBJ1-1; TRBD1 might be the D (6 bases). Per germline, CDR1 GTSNPN and CDR2 SVGIG (reference sequence). The CDR3 extends over 14 amino acids. Trimming left V 4 bases short and J 1 base short, with 13 bases between. The entire variable domain, with the rest obtained from reference TRBV30 and TRBJ1-1, is as follows: SQTIHQWPATLVQPVGSPLSLECTVEGTSNPNLYWYRQAAGRGLQLLFYSVGIGQISSEVPQNLSASRPQDRQFILSSKKLLLSDSGFYLCAWTQGQRNTEAFFGQGTRLTVV.

The table lists this clone with a few counts. The chain employs TRBV4-1 and TRBJ2-7; 9 nucleotides agree with TRBD2. The CDR3 spans 15 residues. Germline assignment: CDR1 MGHRA and CDR2 YSYEKL. Losses at the gene ends were 4 bases for V and 3 bases for J; bases not matched to a gene: 7. CDR3 sequence reads: CASSPLAGASYEQYF. CDR3 DNA sequence: TGCGCCAGCAGCCCCTTAGCGGGAGCCAGCTACGAGCAGTACTTC.

This chain links TRBV7-2 with TRBJ2-1; 13 nucleotides line up with TRBD2. In germline, CDR1 is SGHTA, CDR2 FQGNSA. This CDR3 region has 15 residues. V lost 5 bases and J lost 9; bases outside the gene matches: 7. The CDR3 here is CASSIGTSGIGEQFF. The CDR3 DNA follows: TGTGCCAGCAGCATCGGGACTAGCGGGATAGGTGAGCAGTTCTTC.

The J gene is TRBJ2-3, the V gene TRBV30; the match to TRBD1 covers 9 bases. CDR1 is GTSNPN, CDR2 SVGIG, per germline (reference sequence). The CDR3 runs 13 residues. Trimming at V came to 5 bases and at J to 2 bases, leaving 2 bases not matched to a gene. In DNA form, the CDR3 reads TGTGCCTGGGACAGGGGGGACACAGATACGCAGTATTTT. As protein: CAWDRGDTDTQYF.

The genes are TRBV5-1 and TRBJ2-1; 7 bases fit TRBD2. Trimming removed 3 bases from V and 0 bases from J; junction bases left unmatched: 3. This CDR3 contains 15 residues. Germline V gene sequence: CDR1 SGHRS, CDR2 YFSETQ. For the CDR3, the DNA is TGCGCCAGCAGCTCTGAGCGGGACTCCTACAATGAGCAGTTCTTC. It yields the protein CASSSERDSYNEQFF.

This chain connects TRBV7-8 to TRBJ2-1; D perhaps matches TRBD1 (6 bases). The germline CDR1 and CDR2 sequences are SGHVS and FQNEAQ. The V and J ends lost 2 bases and 1 base respectively, with 6 bases between them. CDR3 size: 14 residues. The CDR3 region is CASSLRGSYNEQFF. In DNA form, the CDR3 reads TGTGCCAGCAGCTTAAGGGGGTCCTACAATGAGCAGTTCTTC. The variable domain in full, with the rest retrieved from reference TRBV7-8 and TRBJ2-1, is GAGVSQSPRYKVAKRGQDVALRCDPISGHVSLFWYQQALGQGPEFLTYFQNEAQLDKSGLPSDRFFAERPEGSVSTLKIQRTQQEDSAVYLCASSLRGSYNEQFFGPGTRLTVL.

The chain carries TRBV6-1 and TRBJ1-5; tentatively, D is TRBD1 (6 bases). V dropped 2 bases and J dropped 14 bases, with 13 bases sitting between them. The CDR3 sequence is 12 residues long. Germline V CDR1 and CDR2: MNHNS, SASEGT. The CDR3 DNA sequence: TGTGCCAGCAGTGAAAATTTCGGGGGCGAGCATTTT. Protein product: CASSENFGGEHF.

The CDR3 DNA follows: TGTGCCAGCAGCTTAGGGGACAGGGGGCCATATGGCTACACCTTC. This sequence encodes CASSLGDRGPYGYTF. The genes are TRBV7-2 and TRBJ1-2, with TRBD1 identical over 12 bases. Trimming at V came to 1 base and at J to 5 bases, leaving 2 bases not matched to a gene. The CDR3 is 15 residues long. Per the germline V gene, CDR1 is SGHTA and CDR2 is FQGNSA.

This clone was detected once. The V call is TRBV18, the J call TRBJ2-7; the match to TRBD1 covers 9 bases. From germline, CDR1 is KGHSH and CDR2 LQKENI. The V segment lost 3 bases and the J segment 5 bases; nucleotides outside the gene matches: 2. This CDR3 has 13 amino acids. CDR3 in amino acids: CASSPGQGHEQYF. For the CDR3, the DNA is TGTGCCAGCTCACCGGGACAGGGCCACGAGCAGTACTTC.

The chain employs TRBV5-6 and TRBJ1-4; 9 bases line up with TRBD1. The CDR3 has 16 amino acids. The germline CDR1 and CDR2 sequences are SGHDT and YYEEEE. Losses at the gene ends were 0 bases for V and 2 bases for J; bases not matched to a gene: 2. The CDR3 sequence is CASSLGTGVTNEKLFF. The CDR3 coding sequence is TGTGCCAGCAGCTTGGGGACAGGGGTCACTAATGAAAAACTGTTTTTT.

This clone was counted only a few times. The rearrangement joins TRBV6-1 to TRBJ2-7; no clear D gene. The CDR3 totals 12 residues. CDR1 MNHNS and CDR2 SASEGT come from the germline V gene. The V gene lost 5 bases and the J gene lost 1 base, with 6 bases spanning the gap. This chain's CDR3 is CASSHESYEQYF. Here the CDR3 DNA reads TGTGCCAGCAGTCATGAGTCCTACGAGCAGTACTTC.

CDR3 residues: CASSISPGAFNGYTF. CDR3 sequence (DNA): TGTGCCAGTAGTATATCGCCAGGGGCCTTTAATGGCTACACCTTC. This chain joins TRBV19 and TRBJ1-2; D may be TRBD1 (6 bases). Deletions cut 2 bases from V and 6 bases from J, with 16 bases between. From germline, CDR1 is LNHDA and CDR2 SQIVND (reference sequence). This CDR3 spans 15 amino acids.

This chain joins TRBV15 and TRBJ2-1; 12 bases are a match to TRBD2. The ends lost 1 base at V and 10 bases at J; junction bases unmatched: 5. The CDR3 length is 15 residues. The germline gives CDR1 LNHNV, CDR2 YYDKDF (reference sequence). CDR3 loop: CATSRGLAGGREQFF. The DNA of the CDR3 is TGTGCCACCAGCAGAGGCCTAGCGGGAGGGAGGGAGCAGTTCTTC.

V is TRBV9 and J is TRBJ1-5; D gene unclear. The CDR3 is 13 residues long. Looked up from germline, CDR1 is SGDLS and CDR2 is YYNGEE. Deletions cut 3 bases from V and 4 bases from J, with 8 bases between. The CDR3, as DNA: TGTGCCAGCAGCGCGGACGGGAATCAGCCCCAGCATTTT. Protein product: CASSADGNQPQHF.

J is TRBJ1-1 and V is TRBV30; no firm D call. Germline assignment: CDR1 GTSNPN and CDR2 SVGIG (reference sequence). V was shortened by 0 bases and J by 1 base, with 3 bases between the two germline ends. CDR3 length equals 12 residues. The CDR3 nucleotides read TGTGCCTGGAGTGTTGCGAACACTGAAGCTTTCTTT. Translating gives CAWSVANTEAFF.

The V call is TRBV6-6, the J call TRBJ2-7; tentatively, D is TRBD1 (5 bases). Germline CDR1 MNHNY, CDR2 SVGAGI (reference sequence). V was cut by 6 bases and J by 1 base, with 16 bases left in between. This CDR3 comprises 15 residues. The CDR3 is CASSSDTIPSYEQYF. CDR3 sequence (DNA): TGTGCCAGCAGCTCGGACACAATCCCATCCTACGAGCAGTACTTC.

The rearrangement links TRBV12-2 to TRBJ2-6; TRBD1 is taken as the D call from the table, unchecked against the DNA. TRBV12-2 is noted as a pseudogene. The CDR3 spans 16 residues. CDR3 DNA: TGTGCAAGTCGCTTAGCGACAGGGCCTGGGGCCAACGTCCTGACTTTC. Translating gives CASRLATGPGANVLTF.

This chain links TRBV9 with TRBJ2-3; D perhaps matches TRBD2 (7 bases). Deletions cut 0 bases from V and 0 bases from J, with 17 bases between. The CDR3 contains 18 residues. Germline-derived CDR1 and CDR2 are SGDLS and YYNGEE. The CDR3 DNA follows: TGTGCCAGCAGCGTAGGGGGCGGTCGGGGGGCTAGCACAGATACGCAGTATTTT. Protein: CASSVGGGRGASTDTQYF.